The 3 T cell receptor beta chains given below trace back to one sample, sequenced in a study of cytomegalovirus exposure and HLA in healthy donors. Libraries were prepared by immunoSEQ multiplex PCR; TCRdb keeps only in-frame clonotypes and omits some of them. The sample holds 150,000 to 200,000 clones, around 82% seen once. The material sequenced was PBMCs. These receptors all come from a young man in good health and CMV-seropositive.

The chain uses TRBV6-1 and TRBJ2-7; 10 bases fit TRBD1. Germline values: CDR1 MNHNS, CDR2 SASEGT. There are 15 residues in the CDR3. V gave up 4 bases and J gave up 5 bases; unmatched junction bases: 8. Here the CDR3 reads CASSVPRQGAHEQYF. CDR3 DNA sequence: TGTGCCAGCAGTGTACCCAGACAGGGGGCACACGAGCAGTACTTC.

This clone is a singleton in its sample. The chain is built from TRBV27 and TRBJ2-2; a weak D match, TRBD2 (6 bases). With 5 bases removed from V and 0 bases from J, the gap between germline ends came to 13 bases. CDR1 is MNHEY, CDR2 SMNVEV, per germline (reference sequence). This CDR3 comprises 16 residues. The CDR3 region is CASSLISGPNTGELFF. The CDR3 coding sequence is TGTGCCAGCAGTCTTATTAGCGGACCGAACACCGGGGAGCTGTTTTTT.

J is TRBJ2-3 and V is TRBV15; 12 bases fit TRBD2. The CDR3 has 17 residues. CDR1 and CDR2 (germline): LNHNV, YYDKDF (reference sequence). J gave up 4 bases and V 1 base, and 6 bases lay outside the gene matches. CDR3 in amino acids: CATSRVLAGGPADTQYF. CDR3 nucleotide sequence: TGTGCCACCAGCAGAGTGCTAGCGGGGGGGCCGGCAGATACGCAGTATTTT. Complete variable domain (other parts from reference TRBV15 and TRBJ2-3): DAMVIQNPRYQVTQFGKPVTLSCSQTLNHNVMYWYQQKSSQAPKLLFHYYDKDFNNEADTPDNFQSRRPNTSFCFLDIRSPGLGDTAMYLCATSRVLAGGPADTQYFGPGTRLTVL.